The 23 T cell receptor beta chains given below trace back to one sample, sequenced in a study of beta chain features in type 1 diabetes. TCRB transcripts that were expressed got sequenced, as all of the isolated RNA had been reverse transcribed. Measured with immunoSEQ multiplex PCR; TCRdb has only the in-frame clones, and not every one. The repertoire holds under 500,000 clones, approximately 28% seen once, with more than 0.055% in the top ten. Sequenced: naive CD4+ T cells from blood. These receptor sequences come from a man in his late teens or twenties in good health.

In its sample, this clone was seen a few times. The chain is built from TRBV6-5 and TRBJ1-2, with TRBD1 as a possible D gene (6 bases). With 6 bases removed from V and 7 bases from J, the gap between germline ends came to 18 bases. The CDR3 length is 14 residues. Germline CDR1 reads MNHEY; CDR2 reads SVGAGI. The CDR3 DNA sequence: TGTGCCAGCAGCCCCTCTCAGGGACATGGTGGCTACACCTTC. Translation: CASSPSQGHGGYTF.

This clone was found a few times. The V call is TRBV29-1, the J call TRBJ1-1; maybe TRBD1 (5 bases). Germline CDR1 SQVTM, CDR2 ANQGSEA. Trimming pared 7 bases from V and 3 bases from J, leaving 15 bases between. The CDR3 consists of 13 residues. The CDR3 protein is CSAAPGRDTEAFF. The CDR3 DNA reads TGCAGCGCGGCCCCGGGGCGGGACACTGAAGCTTTCTTT.

This clone was detected a few times. The chain uses TRBV11-2 and TRBJ2-5, with a weak D call TRBD2 (6 bases). Germline CDR1 and CDR2: SGHAT and FQNNGV. Trimming took 3 bases from V and 4 from J, leaving 9 bases between them. The length of the CDR3 is 13 residues. The CDR3 nucleotides read TGTGCCAGCAGCTTTGGGACTTTAGAGACCCAGTACTTC. Translating it yields CASSFGTLETQYF.

This rearrangement joins TRBV15 to TRBJ2-1, with D unclear. CDR1 is LNHNV and CDR2 is YYDKDF in the germline V gene (reference sequence). CDR3 length: 14 amino acids. With 9 bases removed from V and 5 bases from J, the gap between germline ends came to 17 bases. The CDR3 sequence is CATLTPGPNNEQFF. CDR3 nucleotide sequence: TGTGCCACTCTTACCCCGGGCCCTAACAATGAGCAGTTCTTC.

A few counts support this clone. The chain employs TRBV29-1 and TRBJ2-7; 7 nucleotides agree with TRBD2. The CDR3 extends over 12 amino acids. Trimming at V came to 5 bases and at J to 1 base, leaving 2 bases not matched to a gene. Germline V gene lookup returns CDR1 SQVTM and CDR2 ANQGSEA. CDR3 sequence: CSVMGGSYEQYF. CDR3 bases: TGCAGCGTTATGGGGGGGTCCTACGAGCAGTACTTC.

A few counts support this clone. This chain links TRBV29-1 with TRBJ1-2; no clear D. Germline V gives CDR1 SQVTM, CDR2 ANQGSEA. The CDR3 spans 12 residues. The ends were cut back, 3 bases at V and 8 bases at J, with 13 bases in the middle. CDR3 DNA sequence: TGCAGCGTTGATTTGGCAGTAGGAGGCTACACCTTC. Amino acid sequence: CSVDLAVGGYTF. Drawing the rest from reference TRBV29-1 and TRBJ1-2, the complete variable domain is SAVISQKPSRDICQRGTSLTIQCQVDSQVTMMFWYRQQPGQSLTLIATANQGSEATYESGFVIDKFPISRPNLTFSTLTVSNMSPEDSSIYLCSVDLAVGGYTFGSGTRLTVV.

J is TRBJ2-7 and V is TRBV6-9; D is possibly TRBD1 (7 bases). The germline CDR1 and CDR2 sequences are MNHGY and SVAAGI. This CDR3 region has 19 residues. V dropped 4 bases and J dropped 0 bases, with 25 bases sitting between them. Here the CDR3 DNA reads TGTGCCAGCAGTTTATGCCCTGGAGGGGTTCGACAGGGCTCCTACGAGCAGTACTTC. Translation: CASSLCPGGVRQGSYEQYF.

This clone was found a few times. The gene calls are TRBV7-2 and TRBJ2-1; TRBD2 agrees at 7 bases. Germline CDR1 and CDR2: SGHTA and FQGNSA. The CDR3 length is 16 residues. V dropped 4 bases and J dropped 10; count of bases not matched to a gene: 16. In DNA, the CDR3 is TGTGCCAGCAGCTCCCCCCGGGGGGTCGAGCACAGAGAGCAGTTCTTC. This translates into CASSSPRGVEHREQFF.

The chain is built from TRBV7-9 and TRBJ2-3; D might be TRBD2 (7 bases). Trimming cost V 5 bases and J 2 bases, with 26 bases left between them. The CDR3 runs 19 residues. Per the germline V gene, CDR1 is SEHNR and CDR2 is FQNEAQ (reference sequence). DNA of the CDR3: TGTGCCAGCAGCCGATGGTTGGGGGCGACTAGCCTGTCCACAGATACGCAGTATTTT. As protein: CASSRWLGATSLSTDTQYF.

The chain has TRBV29-1 and TRBJ1-1; 7 bases agree with TRBD1. The ends lost 7 bases at V and 7 bases at J; junction bases unmatched: 9. Germline V CDR1 and CDR2: SQVTM, ANQGSEA. The CDR3 runs 12 residues. Here the CDR3 reads CSAENWDSEAFF. CDR3 bases: TGCAGCGCCGAGAACTGGGACAGTGAAGCTTTCTTT.

The CDR3 loop is CAISESLARETQYF. As DNA, the CDR3 is TGTGCCATCAGTGAGTCTCTAGCCCGGGAGACCCAGTACTTC. The chain couples TRBV10-3 to TRBJ2-5, with D perhaps TRBD2 (5 bases). In germline, CDR1 is ENHRY, CDR2 SYGVKD. The CDR3 sequence is 14 residues long. V lost 0 bases and J lost 5, with 10 bases in between.

A few counts support this clone. The chain has TRBV7-3 and TRBJ2-5, with 8 nucleotides matching TRBD2. The CDR3 consists of 15 residues. Germline lookup yields CDR1 SGHTA and CDR2 FQGTGA. Losses at the gene ends were 1 base for V and 4 bases for J; bases not matched to a gene: 5. The CDR3 protein is CASSLNSGSSETQYF. The CDR3 DNA follows: TGTGCCAGCAGCTTAAACAGCGGGAGCTCAGAGACCCAGTACTTC. Full variable domain (outside the CDR3, taken from reference TRBV7-3 and TRBJ2-5): GAGVSQTPSNKVTEKGKYVELRCDPISGHTALYWYRQSLGQGPEFLIYFQGTGAADDSGLPNDRFFAVRPEGSVSTLKIQRTERGDSAVYLCASSLNSGSSETQYFGPGTRLLVL.

In this sample, this clone turned up a few times. The J gene is TRBJ2-5, the V gene TRBV9, with TRBD2 matching over 8 bases. This CDR3 is built from 14 residues. V lost 0 bases to trimming and J lost 8 bases; unmatched junction nucleotides: 6. CDR1 SGDLS and CDR2 YYNGEE come from the germline V gene. The CDR3 sequence is CASSVDRTSPTQYF. CDR3 DNA sequence: TGTGCCAGCAGCGTAGATCGGACTAGCCCAACCCAGTACTTC.

The gene calls are TRBV7-2 and TRBJ2-5, with D unclear. CDR3 length: 13 amino acids. V lost 4 bases, J lost 2 bases, and 8 bases lay in between. In germline, CDR1 is SGHTA, CDR2 FQGNSA. The CDR3 DNA follows: TGTGCCAGCAGCTCGGAGTGGCAAGAGACCCAGTACTTC. It is translated as CASSSEWQETQYF.

Only a few counts were recorded for this clone. The V gene is TRBV30, the J gene TRBJ1-2; 9 positions agree with TRBD1. The V and J ends lost 2 bases and 6 bases, in that order; junction bases with no gene match: 4. Looked up from germline, CDR1 is GTSNPN and CDR2 is SVGIG (reference sequence). The CDR3 has 13 residues. The CDR3 loop is CAWSPGTGHGYTF. In DNA form, the CDR3 reads TGTGCCTGGAGTCCAGGGACAGGGCATGGCTACACCTTC.

V is TRBV2 and J is TRBJ2-4, with a possible D match to TRBD2 (6 bases). The CDR3 runs to 17 residues. Germline V CDR1 and CDR2: SNHLY, FYNNEI. Trimming took 1 base from V and 1 from J, leaving 14 bases between them. The CDR3 coding sequence is TGTGCCAGCAGTGAAGGGGTAGCGGCAAACGCCAAAAACATTCAGTACTTC. Its protein product is CASSEGVAANAKNIQYF.

This chain links TRBV7-2 with TRBJ2-7; no clear D. Germline CDR1 SGHTA, CDR2 FQGNSA. Trimming took 0 bases from V and 4 from J, leaving 7 bases between them. The CDR3 loop spans 13 amino acids. The CDR3 sequence is CASSLAWNYEQYF. Here the CDR3 DNA reads TGTGCCAGCAGCTTAGCGTGGAATTACGAGCAGTACTTC.

This clone was found a few times. DNA of the CDR3: TGTGCCAGCAGGGGGACCGGGACTAGCGGGAGGCATACGCAGTATTTT. It translates to CASRGTGTSGRHTQYF. The chain is built from TRBV28 and TRBJ2-3, with 15 nucleotides matching TRBD2. CDR1 MDHEN and CDR2 SYDVKM come from the germline V gene. The CDR3 has 16 amino acids. V was clipped by 6 bases and J by 7 bases; unmatched bases: 8.

This clone was seen only a few times. The genes are TRBV29-1 and TRBJ1-1; a weak D match, TRBD1 (6 bases). Germline V gene sequence: CDR1 SQVTM, CDR2 ANQGSEA. Trimming took off 0 bases at V and 5 bases at J, with 10 bases between the two ends. The CDR3 has 13 amino acids. The DNA for the CDR3 is TGCAGCGTTGAAGATAGGAGGGGGACTGAAGCTTTCTTT. Translating gives CSVEDRRGTEAFF.

This clone was recorded a few times. The rearrangement joins TRBV2 to TRBJ1-2; unclear D gene. The CDR3 runs to 14 residues. Trimming removed 6 bases from V and 1 base from J, with 12 bases in between. Germline CDR1 is SNHLY and CDR2 is FYNNEI. In DNA form, the CDR3 reads TGTGCCAGCAGGAACCGGGGTTTTAACTATGGCTACACCTTC. This sequence encodes CASRNRGFNYGYTF.

This sequence joins TRBV19 and TRBJ2-3; weak D call: TRBD2 (6 bases). V dropped 3 bases and J dropped 6 bases, with 13 bases sitting between them. Per the germline V gene, CDR1 is LNHDA and CDR2 is SQIVND (reference sequence). This CDR3 contains 14 residues. In DNA, the CDR3 is TGTGCCAGTAGTATCTTGACGGGAGCCGATACGCAGTATTTT. This gives the protein CASSILTGADTQYF.

This CDR3 reads CAWSVTASGRTEQYF. CDR3 DNA: TGTGCCTGGAGTGTAACGGCTAGCGGGAGGACCGAGCAGTACTTC. The rearrangement uses TRBV30 and TRBJ2-5, with 11 positions matching TRBD2. Judging by the DNA end, TRBJ2-7 fits better; the J call may be wrong. CDR3 length: 15 residues. Looked up from germline, CDR1 is GTSNPN and CDR2 is SVGIG (reference sequence).

Only a few counts were recorded for this clone. The chain is built from TRBV20-1 and TRBJ2-1; possible D gene TRBD2, 5 bases. V lost 0 bases and J lost 10, with 7 bases in between. The germline CDR1 and CDR2 sequences are DFQATT and SNEGSKA (reference sequence). The length of the CDR3 is 11 residues. The chain's CDR3 is CSARDRLEQFF. The CDR3 DNA sequence: TGCAGTGCTAGAGATCGACTAGAGCAGTTCTTC.